This TCR beta chain stems from a study of response to subunit inactivated influenza vaccine (dated by TCRdb to the late 2010s). Regarding the research as a whole: Deep quantitative profiling of the T cell receptor repertoire was used in the study to follow responses to a trivalent subunit inactivated influenza vaccine.

CDR1 is given as SSHAT and CDR2 as FNYEAQ, both from the germline V gene (reference sequence). The CDR3 numbers 16 residues from cysteine through phenylalanine. The entry retains the CDR3 DNA only, 48 bases that are in frame from base 1. Libraries were prepared through RT-PCR. TCRdb lists the instrument as Illumina HiSeq 2500. TCRdb reprocessing: public reads trimmed at Q25 with fastp, clones called with MiXCR, in-frame beta chains kept. When rows share a CDR3 protein, they turn into one entry using the most common DNA and genes. The sample table contains more than 700,000 distinct CDR3 sequences; only one count was recorded for approximately 22% of them. Roughly 10% of the sample is held by the ten biggest clonotypes. The paper's findings and limits, for the study overall: According to the authors, only a limited number of new T cells may be recruited by each seasonal influenza vaccination.

Regarding this clonotype: Its antigen is currently not known. One end of the junction does not line up with germline, which may come from a read error.

The chain was built from TRBV7-7 and TRBJ2-5, with an unclear D gene assignment. The specimen was PBMCs from blood, collected less than 6 days after vaccination. This TCR was sampled from a man aged 50-60 years who received an inactivated influenza vaccine. Donor details come from another sample of the same person, matched by shared clones. The DNA sequence follows: TGTGCTAGCAGCTTAGCCGAACCTGACTTAGGGGAGACCCAGTACTTC. Translation gives CASSLAEPDLGETQYF.